This TCR beta chain emerged from a study of vaccination and CD4 T cells after COVID-19. In the study overall: Post-COVID specimens were obtained a median 101 days after diagnosis (range 35 to 161). Overlapping spike peptides served as the stimulus for the cells. These peptides came from SARS-CoV-2 and from the common cold coronaviruses HCoV-NL63, HCoV-OC43 and HCoV-229E.

Treatment indicated: approximately nine-day PBMC culture with coronavirus spike peptide pools or control peptides (ViraFEST assay). Fresh medium (containing IL-2) replaced half the medium on days 3 and 7. These CD4+ T cells came from approximately 10-day cultures by negative selection. The Oncomine TCR Beta short-read assay generated sequence data from the DNA of cultured CD4+ T cells. In TCRdb, the PCR reads were re-called with MiXCR into one record per CDR3 protein. This table holds around 14,000 distinct CDR3 sequences, approximately 57% found once. Details on this clonotype: The antigen is unknown.

Sequenced material: CD4+ T cells from blood, cultured in vitro. The clonotype was recovered from a human donor who had recovered from COVID-19.

The CDR3 spells CAISAARVVSNQPQHF. The CDR3 bases are TGTGCCATATCAGCGGCCAGGGTGGTCAGCAATCAGCCCCAGCATTTT. The chain joins TRBV6-2 or TRBV6-3 to TRBJ1-5; a possible D gene is TRBD1 (5 bases). Germline CDR1 is MNHEY and CDR2 is SVGEGT. This CDR3 region has 16 residues. The V end was cut by 10 bases, the J end by 1 base, with 20 bases between.